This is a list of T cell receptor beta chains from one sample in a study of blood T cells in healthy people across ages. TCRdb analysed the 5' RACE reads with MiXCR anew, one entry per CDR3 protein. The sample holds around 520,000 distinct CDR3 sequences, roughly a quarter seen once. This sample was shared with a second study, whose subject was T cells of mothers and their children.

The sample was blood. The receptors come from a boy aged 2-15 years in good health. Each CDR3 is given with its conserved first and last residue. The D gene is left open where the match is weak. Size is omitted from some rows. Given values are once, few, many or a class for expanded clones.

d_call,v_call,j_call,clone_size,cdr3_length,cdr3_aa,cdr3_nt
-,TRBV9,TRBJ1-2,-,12,CANSADGYGYTF,TGTGCCAACAGCGCAGACGGCTATGGCTACACCTTC
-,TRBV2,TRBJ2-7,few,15,CASSVPGTASYEQYF,TGTGCCAGCAGTGTTCCCGGGACCGCCTCCTACGAGCAGTACTTC
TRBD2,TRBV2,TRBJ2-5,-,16,CASRTSGRRGQETQYF,TGTGCCAGCAGGACTAGCGGGAGAAGGGGGCAAGAGACCCAGTACTTC
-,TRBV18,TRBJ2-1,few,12,CASSPSTAFQFF,TGTGCCAGCTCACCAAGCACCGCTTTCCAGTTCTTC
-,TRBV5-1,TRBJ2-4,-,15,CASSLDPALKNIQYF,TGCGCCAGCAGCTTGGACCCGGCCTTAAAAAACATTCAGTACTTC
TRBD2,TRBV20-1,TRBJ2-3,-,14,CSASFTSGSRTQYF,TGCAGTGCTAGTTTCACTAGCGGGAGCAGGACGCAGTATTTT
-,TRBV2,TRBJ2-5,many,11,CASSEGKTQYF,TGTGCCAGCAGTGAAGGAAAGACCCAGTACTTC
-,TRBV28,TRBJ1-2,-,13,CASTLRDNYGYTF,TGTGCCAGCACCCTAAGGGACAACTATGGCTACACCTTC
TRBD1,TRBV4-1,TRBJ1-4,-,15,CASSQDRGFEEKLFF,TGCGCCAGCAGCCAAGACAGGGGGTTTGAGGAAAAACTGTTTTTT
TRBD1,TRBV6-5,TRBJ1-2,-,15,CASSQGQGGRYGYTF,TGTGCCAGCAGCCAAGGACAGGGTGGTCGCTATGGCTACACCTTC
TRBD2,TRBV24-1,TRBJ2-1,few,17,CATSDPAGVGNYNEQFF,TGTGCCACCAGTGACCCCGCGGGAGTCGGGAACTACAATGAGCAGTTCTTC
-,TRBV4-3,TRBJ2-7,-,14,CASSQSITDYEQYF,TGCGCCAGCAGCCAATCAATTACGGACTACGAGCAGTACTTC
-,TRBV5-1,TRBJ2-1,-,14,CASSLGANDNEQFF,TGCGCCAGCAGCTTGGGGGCCAATGACAATGAGCAGTTCTTC
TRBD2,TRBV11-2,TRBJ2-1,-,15,CASSLVGTSGSKQFF,TGTGCCAGCAGCTTAGTAGGGACTAGCGGGAGCAAGCAGTTCTTC
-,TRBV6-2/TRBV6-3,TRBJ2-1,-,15,CASSHTGMGYNEQFF,TGTGCCAGCAGTCACACAGGGATGGGCTACAATGAGCAGTTCTTC
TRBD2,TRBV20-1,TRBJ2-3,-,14,CSAPTSGGGGTQYF,TGCAGTGCCCCGACTAGCGGGGGTGGGGGTACGCAGTATTTT
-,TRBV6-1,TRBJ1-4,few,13,CASSDAGDEKLFF,TGTGCCAGCAGTGATGCGGGGGATGAAAAACTGTTTTTT
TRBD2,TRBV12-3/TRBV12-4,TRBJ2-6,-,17,CASKPGLALPGANVLTF,TGTGCCAGCAAACCGGGACTAGCCCTCCCTGGGGCCAACGTCCTGACTTTC
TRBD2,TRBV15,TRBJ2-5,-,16,CATSRDSRGGLETQYF,TGTGCCACCAGCAGAGACTCGCGGGGGGGTCTCGAGACCCAGTACTTC
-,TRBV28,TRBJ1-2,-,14,CASSPAGHDYDYTF,TGTGCCAGCAGCCCCGCGGGACACGACTATGACTACACCTTC
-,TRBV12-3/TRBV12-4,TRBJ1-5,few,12,CASSPGDQPQHF,TGTGCCAGCAGCCCCGGAGATCAGCCCCAGCATTTT
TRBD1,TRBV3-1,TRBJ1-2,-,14,CASSQRQGFYGYTF,TGTGCCAGCAGCCAGCGACAGGGCTTCTATGGCTACACCTTC